The 30 T cell receptor beta chains given below trace back to one sample, sequenced in a study of regulatory T cells in long-lasting Graves disease. Stated time point: newly diagnosed GD, antithyroid drugs for less than 3 months. Making the TCR library involved RNA that had been extracted from PBMCs. In building TCR beta libraries, iRepertoire HTBI primers were used together with Arm-PCR of CDR3 regions. TCRdb passed the multiplex PCR reads through MiXCR, listing each CDR3 protein once. The sample records 400,000 to 450,000 distinct CDR3 sequences, about 15% being singletons. The same specimen was also included in a second study, on T cells in Graves' hyperthyroidism and ophthalmopathy.

The material sequenced was peripheral blood mononuclear cells (PBMCs), taken at new diagnosis, from a patient treated with antithyroid drugs. The receptors stem from a woman aged 25-40 years with Graves disease.

The rearrangement uses TRBV20-1 and TRBJ2-2, with D unclear. The V end lost 3 bases, the J end lost 1 base, and 18 bases lay between the germline ends. Per the germline V gene, CDR1 is DFQATT and CDR2 is SNEGSKA (reference sequence). This CDR3 has 17 residues. The CDR3 here is CSARAGRQRLNTGELFF. CDR3 nucleotides: TGCAGTGCTAGGGCCGGGCGTCAGCGCCTGAACACCGGGGAGCTGTTTTTT.

In this sample, this clonotype turned up many times. This chain joins TRBV5-8 and TRBJ2-5; 7 bases are shared with TRBD2. J was trimmed by 3 bases and V by 2 bases; bases with no gene match: 7. This CDR3 is 15 amino acids long. The germline V gene encodes CDR1 SGHTS and CDR2 YDEGEE. CDR3 loop: CASSFGLAGEETQYF. Written as DNA, the CDR3 is TGTGCCAGCAGCTTTGGGCTCGCGGGAGAAGAGACCCAGTACTTC.

Ten or more counts support this clonotype. The rearrangement links TRBV11-2 to TRBJ2-3; TRBD2 agrees at 13 bases. CDR1 and CDR2 from the germline V gene are SGHAT and FQNNGV. Trimming removed 5 bases from V and 6 bases from J; junction bases left unmatched: 11. The CDR3 length is 17 residues. The CDR3 region has the DNA TGTGCCAGCAGCCCTAGGACTAGCGGGAGTTTGGGTGATACGCAGTATTTT. This translates into CASSPRTSGSLGDTQYF.

This clonotype was observed many times. The chain recombines TRBV18 with TRBJ2-1; D perhaps matches TRBD2 (5 bases). The CDR3 totals 15 residues. V gave up 6 bases and J gave up 8 bases, with 20 bases separating them. CDR1 is KGHSH, CDR2 LQKENI, per germline. This CDR3 is CASSLLDNLGDEQFF. The CDR3 region has the DNA TGTGCCAGCTCGCTACTAGACAACTTGGGCGATGAGCAGTTCTTC.

There are many counts of this clonotype. The chain couples TRBV12-3 or TRBV12-4 to TRBJ2-1, with 7 bases fitting TRBD1. The J segment lost 5 bases and the V segment lost 6 bases, leaving 16 bases of the junction unmatched. This CDR3 is 17 amino acids long. Here the CDR3 reads CASRPIHRDRRHNEQFF. CDR3 DNA: TGTGCCAGCAGGCCCATCCACCGGGACAGAAGACACAATGAGCAGTTCTTC.

This clonotype was picked up many times. J is TRBJ2-5 and V is TRBV15, with D tentatively TRBD1 (6 bases). This CDR3 has 16 residues. The ends were cut back, 3 bases at V and 0 bases at J, with 14 bases in the middle. CDR1 LNHNV and CDR2 YYDKDF come from the germline V gene (reference sequence). CDR3 sequence: CATSSRGQLYQETQYF. The CDR3, as DNA: TGTGCCACCAGCAGTAGAGGACAGCTGTACCAAGAGACCCAGTACTTC.

This clonotype has a handful of counts. This sequence joins TRBV12-3 or TRBV12-4 and TRBJ1-4; D is perhaps TRBD1 (5 bases). CDR3 length equals 12 residues. The V end lost 8 bases, the J end lost 6 bases, and 10 bases lay between the germline ends. Written as DNA, the CDR3 is TGTGCCAGCCAGGGAGGGGATGAAAAACTGTTTTTT. Translation gives CASQGGDEKLFF.

This clonotype showed up many times. J is TRBJ2-5 and V is TRBV5-1; D gene uncertain. The length of the CDR3 is 13 residues. Trimming cost V 0 bases and J 1 base, with 4 bases left between them. Germline V gene sequence: CDR1 SGHRS, CDR2 YFSETQ. DNA for the CDR3: TGCGCCAGCAGCTTGGGGGTCCAAGAGACCCAGTACTTC. This encodes CASSLGVQETQYF.

The chain couples TRBV2 to TRBJ2-7, with 12 bases fitting TRBD1. CDR1 and CDR2 from the germline V gene are SNHLY and FYNNEI. The CDR3 is 17 amino acids. Trimming at V came to 9 bases and at J to 3 bases, leaving 15 bases not matched to a gene. Here the CDR3 reads CASIPGTGGLGGYEQYF. As DNA, the CDR3 is TGTGCCAGTATTCCCGGGACAGGGGGCTTAGGGGGCTACGAGCAGTACTTC.

This clonotype was detected only a few times. V and J are TRBV9 and TRBJ2-1, with TRBD1 as a possible D gene (6 bases). The CDR3 totals 15 residues. Trimming pared 1 base from V and 9 bases from J, leaving 17 bases between. Germline CDR1 and CDR2: SGDLS and YYNGEE. CDR3 DNA sequence: TGTGCCAGCAGCGTACAACTTACAGGGATATCTGAGCAGTTCTTC. It translates to CASSVQLTGISEQFF.

This clonotype was seen only a few times. This clone may be a read error of a much larger clone one base away. The chain couples TRBV7-8 to TRBJ2-3; tentatively, D is TRBD1 (7 bases). CDR1 is SGHVS and CDR2 is FQNEAQ in the germline V gene. The CDR3 is 15 amino acids. CDR3 sequence reads: CAGSYAGQSTDTQYF. In DNA form, the CDR3 reads TGTGCCGGCAGCTATGCGGGACAGAGCACAGATACGCAGTATTTT.

Many counts were recorded for this clonotype. The gene calls are TRBV15 and TRBJ1-5, with 10 bases that match TRBD1. V lost 8 bases and J lost 2; bases outside the gene matches: 3. In germline, CDR1 is LNHNV, CDR2 YYDKDF (reference sequence). The length of the CDR3 is 14 residues. The CDR3 protein is CATETGGGNQPQHF. The CDR3 DNA reads as TGTGCCACCGAGACAGGGGGCGGCAATCAGCCCCAGCATTTT. Supplemented by reference TRBV15 and TRBJ1-5, the full variable domain reads DAMVIQNPRYQVTQFGKPVTLSCSQTLNHNVMYWYQQKSSQAPKLLFHYYDKDFNNEADTPDNFQSRRPNTSFCFLDIRSPGLGDTAMYLCATETGGGNQPQHFGDGTRLSIL.

The chain links TRBV7-9 to TRBJ2-2, with a possible D match to TRBD2 (5 bases). Germline V gives CDR1 SEHNR, CDR2 FQNEAQ (reference sequence). V was pared by 5 bases and J by 9 bases, with 10 bases between. The CDR3 sequence is 12 residues long. Written as DNA, the CDR3 is TGTGCCAGCAGCCAAACTAGTTGGGAGCTGTTTTTT. This sequence encodes CASSQTSWELFF.

The V gene is TRBV10-3, the J gene TRBJ2-1; 9 nucleotides match TRBD1. Germline CDR1 ENHRY, CDR2 SYGVKD. The V and J ends lost 3 bases and 3 bases, in that order; junction bases with no gene match: 24. This CDR3 contains 22 residues. The CDR3 reads CAISDKLTGTGNWTELYNEQFF. CDR3 DNA sequence: TGTGCCATCAGTGATAAGCTTACGGGGACAGGGAACTGGACAGAGCTCTACAATGAGCAGTTCTTC.

Many counts were recorded for this clonotype. This rearrangement joins TRBV20-1 to TRBJ2-7, with 7 bases matching TRBD2. CDR3 size: 14 residues. Germline lookup yields CDR1 DFQATT and CDR2 SNEGSKA (reference sequence). The ends lost 5 bases at V and 7 bases at J; junction bases unmatched: 14. CDR3: CSAAPPGPAGEQYF. The DNA for the CDR3 is TGCAGTGCTGCCCCCCCGGGACCAGCGGGGGAGCAGTACTTC.

The chain links TRBV2 to TRBJ2-7; 7 bases match TRBD1. Germline CDR1 reads SNHLY; CDR2 reads FYNNEI. The CDR3 is made up of 15 amino acids. The junction had 12 bases not matched to a gene; V was cut back by 7 bases and J by 3 bases. The CDR3 region is CASKLNDRVVYEQYF. The CDR3 nucleotides are TGTGCCAGCAAACTCAACGACAGGGTAGTCTACGAGCAGTACTTC.

This clonotype was picked up many times. The chain is built from TRBV20-1 and TRBJ2-7; the D gene is possibly TRBD2 (5 bases). The V gene's germline CDR1 is DFQATT and CDR2 SNEGSKA (reference sequence). This CDR3 is 13 amino acids long. The V end was cut by 5 bases, the J end by 0 bases, with 11 bases between. CDR3 loop: CSAPGINSYEQYF. The CDR3 DNA sequence: TGCAGTGCTCCCGGGATCAACTCCTACGAGCAGTACTTC.

This clonotype showed up just a few times. The rearrangement links TRBV20-1 to TRBJ2-7, with TRBD2 matching over 8 bases. Germline V gene lookup returns CDR1 DFQATT and CDR2 SNEGSKA (reference sequence). The V and J ends lost 5 bases and 2 bases, in that order; junction bases with no gene match: 8. The CDR3 extends over 14 amino acids. The chain's CDR3 is CSAVPGLDAYEQYF. Here the CDR3 DNA reads TGCAGTGCTGTTCCGGGACTAGATGCCTACGAGCAGTACTTC.

The table lists this clonotype with many counts. The rearrangement uses TRBV3-1 and TRBJ2-3; no reliable D call. In germline, CDR1 is LGHDT, CDR2 YNNKEL (reference sequence). The length of the CDR3 is 15 residues. With 4 bases removed from V and 6 bases from J, the gap between germline ends came to 17 bases. This CDR3 reads CASSPFRKAQDTQYF. The CDR3 DNA is TGTGCCAGCAGCCCGTTTAGGAAGGCCCAGGATACGCAGTATTTT.

This clonotype was seen a handful of times. Here the CDR3 reads CASSFDSSSYEQYF. In DNA form, the CDR3 reads TGTGCCAGCAGCTTTGACAGTAGCTCCTACGAGCAGTACTTC. V usage is TRBV2 and J usage is TRBJ2-7; possible D gene TRBD1, 5 bases. The length of the CDR3 is 14 residues. V gave up 6 bases and J gave up 0 bases, with 12 bases separating them. The germline CDR1 and CDR2 sequences are SNHLY and FYNNEI.

This clonotype was counted many times. The V call is TRBV18, the J call TRBJ1-4; TRBD1 might be the D (5 bases). Trimming took off 2 bases at V and 5 bases at J, with 18 bases between the two ends. This CDR3 is 17 amino acids long. Germline V gives CDR1 KGHSH, CDR2 LQKENI. CDR3: CASSPSPVGRTNEKLFF. DNA of the CDR3: TGTGCCAGCTCACCAAGCCCAGTTGGCAGGACAAATGAAAAACTGTTTTTT.

This clonotype was seen many times. The chain joins TRBV30 to TRBJ1-2; 8 bases are shared with TRBD1. Germline lookup yields CDR1 GTSNPN and CDR2 SVGIG (reference sequence). The V segment lost 5 bases and the J segment 5 bases; nucleotides outside the gene matches: 4. The CDR3 is 12 residues long. Here the CDR3 reads CAWLTGVYGYTF. CDR3 sequence (DNA): TGTGCCTGGTTGACAGGGGTTTATGGCTACACCTTC. The variable domain in full, completed from reference TRBV30 and TRBJ1-2, reads SQTIHQWPATLVQPVGSPLSLECTVEGTSNPNLYWYRQAAGRGLQLLFYSVGIGQISSEVPQNLSASRPQDRQFILSSKKLLLSDSGFYLCAWLTGVYGYTFGSGTRLTVV.

The V gene is TRBV10-1, the J gene TRBJ2-4; D is unclear. Germline lookup yields CDR1 WNHNN and CDR2 SYGVQD (reference sequence). V was shortened by 7 bases and J by 0 bases, with 7 bases between the two germline ends. The CDR3 is made up of 13 amino acids. CDR3: CASNTIAKNIQYF. CDR3 nucleotides: TGCGCCAGCAACACGATAGCCAAAAACATTCAGTACTTC.

In this sample, this clonotype turned up many times. The chain links TRBV28 to TRBJ2-5, with 7 bases matching TRBD2. J gave up 5 bases and V 5 bases, and 14 bases lay outside the gene matches. The CDR3 has 16 amino acids. Germline values: CDR1 MDHEN, CDR2 SYDVKM. CDR3 amino acids: CASSTRAGTIEETQYF. CDR3 in DNA: TGTGCCAGCAGTACCAGGGCCGGGACTATCGAGGAGACCCAGTACTTC.

The rearrangement links TRBV5-5 to TRBJ1-1; 7 bases are a match to TRBD1. Unmatched junction bases numbered 3, after V lost 0 bases and J lost 1 base. The V gene's germline CDR1 is SGHKS and CDR2 YYEKEE (reference sequence). The CDR3 has 15 residues. CDR3 coding DNA: TGTGCCAGCAGCTTGGAGCCAGGGGGGAACACTGAAGCTTTCTTT. It yields the protein CASSLEPGGNTEAFF.

V is TRBV7-9 and J is TRBJ1-2; 7 bases are a match to TRBD1. The CDR3 is made up of 14 amino acids. Losses at the gene ends were 5 bases for V and 3 bases for J; bases not matched to a gene: 6. CDR1 and CDR2 (germline): SEHNR, FQNEAQ (reference sequence). CDR3 region: CASSRDSSDYGYTF. CDR3 sequence (DNA): TGTGCCAGCAGCCGGGACAGCTCTGACTATGGCTACACCTTC.

This clonotype was picked up many times. The V and J genes are TRBV24-1 and TRBJ1-2; D unresolved. The V gene lost 1 base and the J gene lost 2 bases, with 7 bases spanning the gap. Per germline, CDR1 KGHDR and CDR2 SFDVKD. This CDR3 comprises 14 residues. This CDR3 is CATSDFTRNYGYTF. CDR3 coding DNA: TGTGCCACCAGTGATTTTACCCGAAACTATGGCTACACCTTC.

The rearrangement uses TRBV7-9 and TRBJ2-2; 7 positions agree with TRBD1. Germline V CDR1 and CDR2: SEHNR, FQNEAQ (reference sequence). The J segment lost 4 bases and the V segment lost 4 bases, leaving 6 bases of the junction unmatched. The CDR3 contains 15 residues. The CDR3 DNA reads as TGTGCCAGCAGCTCCGAGACAGGGCTCACCGGGGAGCTGTTTTTT. Amino acid sequence: CASSSETGLTGELFF.

This rearrangement joins TRBV10-3 to TRBJ1-3; the D is unclear. Trimming cost V 3 bases and J 5 bases, with 8 bases left between them. This CDR3 is built from 13 residues. Germline loops: CDR1 ENHRY, CDR2 SYGVKD. CDR3 bases: TGTGCCATCAGTGAATCCGGGAGAAACACCATATATTTT. Translated, it gives CAISESGRNTIYF.

This clonotype has just one count. The chain is built from TRBV4-1 and TRBJ2-7, with D maybe TRBD2 (6 bases). V was pared by 1 base and J by 6 bases, with 16 bases between. Germline CDR1 reads MGHRA; CDR2 reads YSYEKL. CDR3 length: 15 amino acids. The CDR3 here is CASSQVMRDGSEQYF. Here the CDR3 DNA reads TGCGCCAGCAGCCAAGTTATGCGGGATGGCTCCGAGCAGTACTTC.